This TCR beta chain originates from a study of high-grade serous ovarian cancer treatment subgroups (dated by TCRdb to the early 2020s). In the study overall: A mean of roughly 15,000 reads and fewer than 8,500 unique TCR beta rearrangements per sample was generated by sequencing. Under a laparoscopic triage algorithm, patients with high-grade serous ovarian cancer were grouped by complete gross resection or by neoadjuvant chemotherapy response, and the study profiled the TCR beta repertoires of these patients. Of the roughly 30 patients in the cohort, 10 had no residual disease after primary surgery (R0), 10 were excellent NACT responders, and 10 were poor NACT responders. One primary tumor sample and two metastatic tumor samples were collected from each patient, for a total of 90 or so samples. Findings and caveats that apply to the study as a whole: Repertoire similarity between tumors from the same patient ranged from about 0.1 to 0.8, while tumors from different patients showed almost no similarity. TCR repertoire analyses were focused on CDR3, and CDR1 and CDR2 were not analyzed. TCR clonal relatedness showed a positive correlation with neoantigen level and a trend toward positive correlation with copy number variation and mutation load from whole-genome sequencing. Because bulk tumor TCR sequencing provided no spatial information, insight into HGSC tumor complexity and diversity was limited.

This clone was picked up a small number of times. The antigen this receptor binds is unknown. No clone much larger than this one lies a single base away; base qualities are absent. The tumor samples were collected prior to definitive surgery or chemotherapy. Genomic DNA was extracted by the MD Anderson Biospecimen Extraction Resource, and TCR sequencing was done by the MD Anderson Cancer Genomics Laboratory. There are 14 amino acids in the CDR3, from cysteine to phenylalanine inclusive. Here the CDR3 DNA is all that survives: 42 bases in frame from base 1. Trimming takes 2 bases off V and 6 bases off J; junction bases not matched to a gene: 6. CDR1 SGHVS and CDR2 FQNEAQ are derived from the germline V gene. The 90 tumor samples were subjected to high-throughput TCR profiling using ImmunoSEQ. The authors' pipeline ran thus. Repertoire diversity metrics included richness (unique productive sequences), clonality, evenness and relatedness; Bhattacharyya coefficient assessed similarity between samples. In a sensitivity analysis, TCRs with fewer than two reads were excluded, and consistent conclusions were obtained. The source is immuneACCESS, and TCRdb retained only in-frame sequences with V and J called. Part of the clones is not carried over; for the studies checked, unresolved V genes explain less than half of this, and the remainder is unexplained. V, J and clone size were drawn from that table, and D and trimming were deduced from the DNA. This sample is represented by around 20,000 clones; roughly four fifths of them were singletons. The ten largest clones add up to almost 6.5% of the sample.

The sequenced sample was tumor tissue. The sequence came from a human donor with high-grade serous ovarian cancer. Recombination linked TRBV7-8 to TRBJ1-2; TRBD1 lines up with 7 middle nucleotides. The CDR3 amino acid sequence is: CASSLNPQGDGYTF. The sequenced DNA is TGTGCCAGCAGCTTAAACCCGCAGGGGGATGGCTACACCTTC.